These 26 T cell receptor beta chains were sequenced from one sample in a study of beta chain features in type 1 diabetes. The study reverse transcribed the entire isolated RNA, so it sequenced expressed TCRB transcripts. Only in-frame clones appear in the TCRdb table, and some are missing; sequencing was by immunoSEQ multiplex PCR. This sample yields 70,000 to 95,000 clones, of which roughly 31% are seen a single time; about 0.48% belongs to the top ten. Sequencing was carried out using stem cell memory CD4+ T cells from blood. These receptors all stem from a woman aged 18-35 years in good health.

V gene TRBV5-8 combines with J gene TRBJ2-3, with D possibly matching TRBD1 (8 bases). The V and J ends lost 3 bases and 7 bases respectively, with 21 bases between them. This CDR3 region has 16 residues. CDR1 and CDR2 from the germline V gene are SGHTS and YDEGEE. The CDR3 sequence is CASSSHIGQGGNTQYF. CDR3 bases: TGTGCCAGCAGCTCACATATCGGACAGGGAGGGAATACGCAGTATTTT.

The J gene is TRBJ2-7, the V gene TRBV9; 7 nucleotides match TRBD1. Germline CDR1 is SGDLS and CDR2 is YYNGEE. This CDR3 is 15 amino acids long. V lost 0 bases, J lost 2 bases, and 5 bases stayed unmatched. The CDR3 protein is CASSVARDSPYEQYF. CDR3 in DNA: TGTGCCAGCAGCGTAGCTCGGGACAGCCCCTACGAGCAGTACTTC.

This chain links TRBV9 with TRBJ2-2; the match to TRBD2 covers 8 bases. Trimming took 2 bases from V and 6 from J; bases not matched to a gene: 0. This CDR3 contains 13 residues. Germline V gives CDR1 SGDLS, CDR2 YYNGEE. CDR3 coding DNA: TGTGCCAGCAGCGTGCGGGAGGCCGGGGAGCTGTTTTTT. It is translated as CASSVREAGELFF.

The chain is built from TRBV7-2 and TRBJ1-2, with a weak D call TRBD1 (5 bases). The CDR3 sequence is 15 residues long. The V gene lost 1 base and the J gene lost 8 bases, with 17 bases spanning the gap. CDR1 and CDR2 (germline): SGHTA, FQGNSA. CDR3 sequence reads: CASSLVQGTTHGYTF. The CDR3 nucleotides are TGTGCCAGCAGCTTAGTTCAGGGAACTACTCACGGCTACACCTTC.

This clone appeared a few times. The chain couples TRBV5-6 to TRBJ2-1; TRBD2 matches 7 bases. CDR1 is SGHDT and CDR2 is YYEEEE in the germline V gene. After removal of 4 bases from V and 7 bases from J, the junction contained 14 bases not matched to a gene. The CDR3 sequence is 16 residues long. The CDR3 coding sequence is TGTGCCAGCAGCCCCGTTGCGGGAGCCGTTGAAAATGAGCAGTTCTTC. Translating it yields CASSPVAGAVENEQFF.

The CDR3 here is CASSRDRGNEQYF. In DNA form, the CDR3 reads TGTGCCAGCAGTAGGGACAGGGGAAACGAGCAGTACTTC. The V gene is TRBV11-2, the J gene TRBJ2-7, with 10 bases lining up with TRBD1. With 6 bases clipped from V and 5 bases from J, the junction kept 4 bases outside the gene matches. Per the germline V gene, CDR1 is SGHAT and CDR2 is FQNNGV. The CDR3 spans 13 residues.

This clone was counted between two and nine times. The chain joins TRBV25-1 to TRBJ2-2; a weak D match, TRBD2 (5 bases). The CDR3 has 14 amino acids. Germline V gene lookup returns CDR1 MGHDK and CDR2 SYGVNS. The V gene lost 7 bases and the J gene lost 4 bases, with 13 bases spanning the gap. CDR3 in amino acids: CASTELGGTGELFF. The CDR3 bases are TGTGCCAGCACCGAACTAGGAGGCACCGGGGAGCTGTTTTTT. The whole variable domain, remainder taken from reference TRBV25-1 and TRBJ2-2, is EADIYQTPRYLVIGTGKKITLECSQTMGHDKMYWYQQDPGMELHLIHYSYGVNSTEKGDLSSESTVSRIRTEHFPLTLESARPSHTSQYLCASTELGGTGELFFGEGSRLTVL.

The chain employs TRBV6-5 and TRBJ2-7, with 9 bases lining up with TRBD2. CDR3 length equals 14 residues. CDR1 is MNHEY, CDR2 SVGAGI, per germline. The J segment lost 6 bases and the V segment lost 6 bases, leaving 9 bases of the junction unmatched. The CDR3: CASRRTSDFGEQYF. The CDR3 DNA is TGTGCCAGCAGGAGGACTAGCGACTTCGGCGAGCAGTACTTC.

This clone appeared a few times. V and J are TRBV9 and TRBJ2-5, with 8 bases identical to TRBD2. Trimming took 0 bases from V and 5 from J; bases not matched to a gene: 9. The CDR3 is 16 amino acids. Germline values: CDR1 SGDLS, CDR2 YYNGEE. The CDR3 region has the DNA TGTGCCAGCAGCGTAGTAGGGAGCGGGGGAAGGGAGACCCAGTACTTC. Protein: CASSVVGSGGRETQYF.

Comment on this clone: A read error may produce the germline difference seen at one junction end. The chain carries TRBV4-1 and TRBJ1-1; TRBD1 matches at 8 bases. Germline assignment: CDR1 MGHRA and CDR2 YSYEKL. This CDR3 comprises 16 residues. The DNA of the CDR3 is TGTGCCAGCAGCCATCAGGACAGGGCGGTGAACACTGAAGCTTTCTTT. Encoded protein: CASSHQDRAVNTEAFF.

This chain joins TRBV5-4 and TRBJ2-7; 10 positions agree with TRBD2. V lost 4 bases and J lost 2; bases outside the gene matches: 6. The CDR3 is made up of 15 amino acids. The germline CDR1 and CDR2 sequences are SGHNT and YYREEE (reference sequence). As DNA, the CDR3 is TGTGCCAGCAGCAGTCAGCGGGGGGGCACCTACGAGCAGTACTTC. It is translated as CASSSQRGGTYEQYF.

The chain carries TRBV5-1 and TRBJ2-7, with 11 bases lining up with TRBD2. This CDR3 has 15 residues. Germline CDR1 reads SGHRS; CDR2 reads YFSETQ. V dropped 2 bases and J dropped 2; count of bases not matched to a gene: 3. For the CDR3, the DNA is TGCGCCAGCAGCTTAGCACTAGCGGGAGCCTACGAGCAGTACTTC. Encoded protein: CASSLALAGAYEQYF.

This clone was seen a single time. The gene calls are TRBV20-1 and TRBJ2-2; no reliable D call. This CDR3 has 11 residues. V shed 2 bases and J shed 9 bases, with 7 bases lying between them. The germline V gene has CDR1 DFQATT and CDR2 SNEGSKA (reference sequence). Written as DNA, the CDR3 is TGCAGTGCTAGACAGTTCCGGGAGCTGTTTTTT. It codes for CSARQFRELFF.

This clone was seen a few times. V usage is TRBV7-9 and J usage is TRBJ2-7; the match to TRBD2 covers 7 bases. The germline V gene has CDR1 SEHNR and CDR2 FQNEAQ (reference sequence). J gave up 1 base and V 1 base, and 13 bases lay outside the gene matches. This CDR3 has 18 residues. In nucleotides, the CDR3 is TGTGCCAGCAGCTTAGATCGTGGGAGGGCCGGTGTGTCCTACGAGCAGTACTTC. Translated: CASSLDRGRAGVSYEQYF.

V usage is TRBV2 and J usage is TRBJ2-1, with 9 bases matching TRBD1. Per germline, CDR1 SNHLY and CDR2 FYNNEI. J was trimmed by 4 bases and V by 4 bases; bases with no gene match: 2. The CDR3 spans 14 residues. The CDR3 DNA sequence: TGTGCCAGCAGTGGGGACAGGGTATACAATGAGCAGTTCTTC. Its protein is CASSGDRVYNEQFF.

The chain recombines TRBV2 with TRBJ1-2; D perhaps matches TRBD1 (6 bases). V was cut by 4 bases and J by 0 bases, with 9 bases left in between. Germline assignment: CDR1 SNHLY and CDR2 FYNNEI. The CDR3 runs 14 residues. This CDR3 reads CASSGQAPNYGYTF. DNA of the CDR3: TGTGCCAGCAGTGGACAGGCACCTAACTATGGCTACACCTTC.

For this clone: The same CDR3 is also encoded by other DNA sequences in this sample. The rearrangement links TRBV2 to TRBJ1-5; 9 bases fit TRBD1. Unmatched junction bases numbered 0, after V lost 4 bases and J lost 2 bases. This CDR3 contains 14 residues. Germline CDR1 SNHLY, CDR2 FYNNEI. In DNA, the CDR3 is TGTGCCAGCAGTGGGACAGGGGGCAATCAGCCCCAGCATTTT. This codes for CASSGTGGNQPQHF.

For the CDR3, the DNA is TGTGCCAGCAGTGGCGGACAGTACACTGAAGCTTTCTTT. Encoded protein: CASSGGQYTEAFF. The J gene is TRBJ1-1, the V gene TRBV2; perhaps TRBD1 as D (6 bases). The CDR3 is made up of 13 amino acids. V was pared by 4 bases and J by 3 bases, with 9 bases between. CDR1 and CDR2 (germline): SNHLY, FYNNEI.

The chain couples TRBV10-3 to TRBJ2-1; 13 nucleotides align to TRBD2. Germline loops: CDR1 ENHRY, CDR2 SYGVKD. Trimming removed 9 bases from V and 8 bases from J; junction bases left unmatched: 4. The CDR3 is 13 amino acids. The CDR3: CAIGTSGIYEQFF. Here the CDR3 DNA reads TGTGCCATAGGGACTAGCGGGATTTATGAGCAGTTCTTC.

The chain recombines TRBV4-3 with TRBJ1-6; D gene uncertain. Germline CDR1 reads LGHNA; CDR2 reads YSLEER. Trimming shortened V by 6 bases and J by 0 bases, and 12 bases separated the two germline ends. The CDR3 is made up of 16 amino acids. CDR3 protein: CASRSGRSSYNSPLHF. The CDR3, as DNA: TGCGCCAGCAGATCGGGAAGAAGCTCCTATAATTCACCCCTCCACTTT.

The chain recombines TRBV9 with TRBJ2-1, with 10 bases aligning to TRBD1. This CDR3 is built from 16 residues. CDR1 and CDR2 from the germline V gene are SGDLS and YYNGEE. V lost 3 bases, J lost 5 bases, and 8 bases stayed unmatched. The CDR3 sequence is CASSAQGQGQNNEQFF. The CDR3 DNA sequence: TGTGCCAGCAGCGCCCAGGGACAGGGGCAAAACAATGAGCAGTTCTTC.

The genes are TRBV5-1 and TRBJ1-2; 8 nucleotides match TRBD1. J gave up 3 bases and V 1 base, and 11 bases lay outside the gene matches. The CDR3 is made up of 17 amino acids. Germline CDR1 is SGHRS and CDR2 is YFSETQ. CDR3 protein: CASSLYAGGDYYYGYTF. In DNA form, the CDR3 reads TGCGCCAGCAGCTTGTATGCAGGGGGCGATTACTACTATGGCTACACCTTC.

The genes are TRBV6-1 and TRBJ2-7, with 7 bases lining up with TRBD1. The CDR3 has 14 amino acids. Germline-derived CDR1 and CDR2 are MNHNS and SASEGT. The V segment lost 6 bases and the J segment 0 bases; nucleotides outside the gene matches: 5. The CDR3 protein is CASSRDSISYEQYF. CDR3 coding DNA: TGTGCCAGCAGCCGGGACAGTATCTCCTACGAGCAGTACTTC.

The rearrangement links TRBV27 to TRBJ2-5, with D possibly matching TRBD2 (6 bases). The ends were cut back, 3 bases at V and 4 bases at J, with 9 bases in the middle. Germline-derived CDR1 and CDR2 are MNHEY and SMNVEV (reference sequence). The CDR3 extends over 13 amino acids. The CDR3 DNA reads TGTGCCAGCAGTTTTCAGGGAGGAGAGACCCAGTACTTC. Encoded protein: CASSFQGGETQYF.

V is TRBV27 and J is TRBJ2-5; 10 bases agree with TRBD2. Germline CDR1 and CDR2: MNHEY and SMNVEV (reference sequence). The CDR3 extends over 14 amino acids. V was pared by 4 bases and J by 5 bases, with 4 bases of the junction left unmatched. The CDR3 protein is CASSSLAGVETQYF. The CDR3 coding sequence is TGTGCCAGCAGTTCTCTAGCGGGAGTGGAGACCCAGTACTTC.

The rearrangement links TRBV30 to TRBJ1-1, with D possibly being TRBD1 (5 bases). V was shortened by 2 bases and J by 5 bases, with 15 bases between the two germline ends. Germline loops: CDR1 GTSNPN, CDR2 SVGIG (reference sequence). The CDR3 runs 14 residues. Here the CDR3 reads CAWSRGDRGTEAFF. The DNA of the CDR3 is TGTGCCTGGAGTAGAGGGGATCGGGGGACTGAAGCTTTCTTT.